The 20 T cell receptor beta chains below were found in one sample sequenced in a study of T cell repertoires in cytomegalovirus infection. TCRdb reprocessed the reads via MiXCR and lists one record per CDR3 protein. This sample yields approximately 500,000 distinct CDR3 sequences, of which 16% are seen a single time; roughly a quarter belongs to the top ten. The sequenced material came from CD8+ T cells from PBMCs. These receptors came from a human donor in good health (CMV status not recorded). Some clones in this sample may be carry-over from other donors' samples.

In its sample, this clonotype was seen many times. The chain employs TRBV7-7 and TRBJ2-1; 8 bases map to TRBD1. The germline V gene encodes CDR1 SSHAT and CDR2 FNYEAQ (reference sequence). The CDR3 sequence is 17 residues long. The V segment lost 5 bases and the J segment 1 base; nucleotides outside the gene matches: 10. The chain's CDR3 is CASSPWTGPRSYNEQFF. The CDR3 nucleotides are TGTGCCAGCAGCCCCTGGACAGGGCCTAGGTCCTACAATGAGCAGTTCTTC.

In its sample, this clonotype was seen many times. The V gene is TRBV7-8, the J gene TRBJ1-2; D is undetermined. This CDR3 is 15 amino acids long. Germline values: CDR1 SGHVS, CDR2 FQNEAQ. The V and J ends lost 0 bases and 4 bases respectively, with 12 bases between them. As DNA, the CDR3 is TGTGCCAGCAGCTTAGCGAGGAGCCCGGGCTATGGCTACACCTTC. Protein product: CASSLARSPGYGYTF. Full variable domain (rest looked up from reference TRBV7-8 and TRBJ1-2): GAGVSQSPRYKVAKRGQDVALRCDPISGHVSLFWYQQALGQGPEFLTYFQNEAQLDKSGLPSDRFFAERPEGSVSTLKIQRTQQEDSAVYLCASSLARSPGYGYTFGSGTRLTVV.

This clonotype was recorded a few times. V and J are TRBV2 and TRBJ1-1, with D hard to call. Germline V lookup: CDR1 SNHLY, CDR2 FYNNEI. Trimming removed 5 bases at V and 2 bases at J, with 12 bases between. CDR3 length equals 14 residues. The CDR3 DNA follows: TGTGCCAGCAGTATGCGGGTCAGTAACACTGAAGCTTTCTTT. Residues: CASSMRVSNTEAFF.

Concerning this clonotype: A much larger clone is a single base away; this may be a read error. The genes are TRBV12-3 or TRBV12-4 and TRBJ2-7; D is perhaps TRBD2 (6 bases). The CDR3 spans 15 residues. V was pared by 2 bases and J by 3 bases, with 14 bases between. CDR3 bases: TGTGCCAGCAGTTTACGTCTAGCGAAAGACTACGAGCAGTACTTC. It codes for CASSLRLAKDYEQYF.

The gene calls are TRBV7-9 and TRBJ2-7, with TRBD1 matching 9 bases. The J segment lost 5 bases and the V segment lost 4 bases, leaving 9 bases of the junction unmatched. There are 15 residues in the CDR3. Per the germline V gene, CDR1 is SEHNR and CDR2 is FQNEAQ (reference sequence). CDR3 loop: CASSWPGQGLDEQYF. Written as DNA, the CDR3 is TGTGCCAGCAGCTGGCCGGGACAGGGTCTCGACGAGCAGTACTTC.

The table lists this clonotype with many counts. CDR3 bases: TGTGCCATCAGGAAAGTCCGAGGATCCACAGATACGCAGTATTTT. Amino acid sequence: CAIRKVRGSTDTQYF. The chain has TRBV10-3 and TRBJ2-3; D gene uncertain. Trimming took 6 bases from V and 2 from J, leaving 15 bases between them. The CDR3 spans 15 residues. CDR1 is ENHRY and CDR2 is SYGVKD in the germline V gene.

The chain couples TRBV25-1 to TRBJ2-3; D might be TRBD2 (5 bases). The CDR3 runs to 12 residues. With 2 bases removed from V and 6 bases from J, the gap between germline ends came to 6 bases. Germline CDR1 and CDR2: MGHDK and SYGVNS. The CDR3 protein is CASSEREDTQYF. DNA for the CDR3: TGTGCCAGCAGTGAAAGGGAGGATACGCAGTATTTT.

This clonotype was seen many times. V usage is TRBV7-8 and J usage is TRBJ1-5, with TRBD1 as a possible D gene (5 bases). V was trimmed by 1 base and J by 3 bases, leaving 13 bases between them. The CDR3 sequence is 16 residues long. The V gene's germline CDR1 is SGHVS and CDR2 FQNEAQ. The CDR3 bases are TGTGCCAGCAGCTTAGGGGTAGGACACAACAATCAGCCCCAGCATTTT. The encoded protein is CASSLGVGHNNQPQHF.

This clonotype was counted at least ten times. V and J are TRBV27 and TRBJ2-1; 14 positions agree with TRBD2. The CDR3 is 14 amino acids. Germline values: CDR1 MNHEY, CDR2 SMNVEV (reference sequence). V lost 6 bases to trimming and J lost 10 bases; unmatched junction nucleotides: 5. The CDR3 spells CASRRLAGGWEQFF. CDR3 in DNA: TGTGCCAGCAGACGACTAGCGGGGGGGTGGGAGCAGTTCTTC.

This clonotype was detected ten times or more. This sequence joins TRBV7-8 and TRBJ2-2, with 10 bases identical to TRBD1. The CDR3 covers 17 residues. Germline-derived CDR1 and CDR2 are SGHVS and FQNEAQ. V was clipped by 2 bases and J by 3 bases; unmatched bases: 6. The CDR3 loop reads CASSLPRDRGDTGELFF. In nucleotides, the CDR3 is TGTGCCAGCAGCTTACCTCGGGACAGGGGAGACACCGGGGAGCTGTTTTTT.

The table lists this clonotype with a few counts. The rearrangement links TRBV5-6 to TRBJ2-7; D is perhaps TRBD1 (6 bases). The CDR3 extends over 13 amino acids. Deletions cut 3 bases from V and 3 bases from J, with 10 bases between. Germline values: CDR1 SGHDT, CDR2 YYEEEE. CDR3 sequence reads: CASSSQGFYEQYF. As DNA, the CDR3 is TGTGCCAGCAGCTCACAGGGTTTCTACGAGCAGTACTTC.

This clonotype has more than one count but fewer than ten. The chain carries TRBV9 and TRBJ1-1; TRBD1 might be the D (5 bases). Germline V gene data show CDR1 as SGDLS and CDR2 as YYNGEE. V was cut by 6 bases and J by 5 bases, with 26 bases left in between. CDR3 length: 17 residues. DNA of the CDR3: TGTGCCAGCACCCCGTGGTCGGACACGGGGGTGGAAACTGAAGCTTTCTTT. This gives the protein CASTPWSDTGVETEAFF.

In this sample, this clonotype turned up many times. The CDR3 bases are TGTGCCTCAAATCAGGGGGGCGGCAATCAGCCCCAGCATTTT. Protein product: CASNQGGGNQPQHF. The chain links TRBV6-1 to TRBJ1-5; 7 bases match TRBD1. CDR3 size: 14 residues. The germline CDR1 and CDR2 sequences are MNHNS and SASEGT. V shed 11 bases and J 2 bases; nucleotides not matched to a gene: 9.

The chain uses TRBV12-5 and TRBJ2-7; D is unclear. Germline V gene sequence: CDR1 LGHNT, CDR2 FRNRAP. Trimming cost V 6 bases and J 5 bases, with 17 bases left between them. The CDR3 extends over 14 amino acids. The CDR3 loop is CASGPHGRVHEQYF. The CDR3 DNA sequence: TGTGCTAGTGGCCCGCACGGACGAGTCCACGAGCAGTACTTC.

This clonotype was picked up a small number of times. This chain connects TRBV18 to TRBJ2-7, with D tentatively TRBD1 (5 bases). The CDR3 sequence is 13 residues long. The V gene's germline CDR1 is KGHSH and CDR2 LQKENI. The ends were cut back, 3 bases at V and 2 bases at J, with 8 bases in the middle. CDR3 DNA sequence: TGTGCCAGCTCACCGGACATTGCCTACGAGCAGTACTTC. Residues: CASSPDIAYEQYF.

This clonotype has ten or more counts. This sequence joins TRBV2 and TRBJ1-1, with 8 positions matching TRBD1. The CDR3 contains 11 residues. From germline, CDR1 is SNHLY and CDR2 FYNNEI. After removal of 10 bases from V and 5 bases from J, the junction contained 3 bases not matched to a gene. The CDR3 here is CATRDRTEAFF. CDR3 coding DNA: TGTGCCACAAGGGACAGGACTGAAGCTTTCTTT.

The gene calls are TRBV12-5 and TRBJ1-5; D not resolved. Germline V lookup: CDR1 LGHNT, CDR2 FRNRAP. V was cut by 5 bases and J by 2 bases, with 25 bases left in between. The CDR3 contains 19 residues. CDR3 DNA sequence: TGTGCTAGTGGTAACGCCGAGGAGGGAACCCCTTGGGGCAATCAGCCCCAGCATTTT. Translation: CASGNAEEGTPWGNQPQHF.

This clonotype was picked up a small number of times. The chain employs TRBV30 and TRBJ2-7; 9 bases are shared with TRBD2. Germline trimming cut 6 bases from V and 6 bases from J; bases unmatched to any gene: 9. Germline V gene data show CDR1 as GTSNPN and CDR2 as SVGIG (reference sequence). The CDR3 length is 13 residues. The CDR3 reads CACAGLAGFEQYF. CDR3 coding DNA: TGTGCCTGCGCCGGGCTAGCGGGATTCGAGCAGTACTTC.

About this clonotype: This may come from a read error, since a much larger clone is one base off. The chain carries TRBV28 and TRBJ2-7, with TRBD1 matching over 7 bases. This CDR3 is built from 14 residues. V shed 3 bases and J 3 bases; nucleotides not matched to a gene: 5. The germline V gene encodes CDR1 MDHEN and CDR2 SYDVKM. CDR3 amino acids: CASSLGTVHYEQYF. CDR3 bases: TGTGCCAGCAGTTTGGGGACAGTGCACTACGAGCAGTACTTC.

A few counts support this clonotype. The genes are TRBV6-5 and TRBJ2-7, with TRBD1 identical over 8 bases. Germline V gives CDR1 MNHEY, CDR2 SVGAGI. Trimming took 5 bases from V and 3 from J; bases not matched to a gene: 12. CDR3 length: 16 amino acids. CDR3 nucleotide sequence: TGTGCCAGCAGTCCCCGGACAGGGCTGGTACTCTACGAGCAGTACTTC. This encodes CASSPRTGLVLYEQYF.